The present T cell receptor beta chain was sequenced within a study of early T cells in non-severe SARS-CoV-2 infection. Study overall: The authors sequenced bulk RNA from unsorted whole blood, leaving chains unpaired. Whole-study results and caveats: Private and CD4 specificities were missed by VDJdb matching, which favored anti-spike CD8 responses.

Attachment of unique molecular identifiers to individual cDNA molecules was performed. TCRdb reanalysed the 5' RACE reads using MiXCR and keeps one entry per CDR3 protein. The profile shows about 81,000 distinct CDR3 sequences, more than 13% of them singletons. CDR1 is MNHEY and CDR2 is SVGAGI in the germline V gene. CDR3 size: 14 residues. Trimming took off 8 bases at V and 3 bases at J, with 14 bases between the two ends. A remark on this clonotype: What it recognizes is unknown.

Source material: whole blood. The sequence was collected from an adult who was a healthcare worker with PCR-confirmed SARS-CoV-2 infection or an uninfected control (not recorded which). The genes are TRBV6-5 and TRBJ1-5, with D perhaps matching TRBD1 (6 bases). The CDR3 nucleotides are TGTGCCAGCTCACGAGGGGGAATCAATCAGCCCCAGCATTTT. Amino acid sequence: CASSRGGINQPQHF.